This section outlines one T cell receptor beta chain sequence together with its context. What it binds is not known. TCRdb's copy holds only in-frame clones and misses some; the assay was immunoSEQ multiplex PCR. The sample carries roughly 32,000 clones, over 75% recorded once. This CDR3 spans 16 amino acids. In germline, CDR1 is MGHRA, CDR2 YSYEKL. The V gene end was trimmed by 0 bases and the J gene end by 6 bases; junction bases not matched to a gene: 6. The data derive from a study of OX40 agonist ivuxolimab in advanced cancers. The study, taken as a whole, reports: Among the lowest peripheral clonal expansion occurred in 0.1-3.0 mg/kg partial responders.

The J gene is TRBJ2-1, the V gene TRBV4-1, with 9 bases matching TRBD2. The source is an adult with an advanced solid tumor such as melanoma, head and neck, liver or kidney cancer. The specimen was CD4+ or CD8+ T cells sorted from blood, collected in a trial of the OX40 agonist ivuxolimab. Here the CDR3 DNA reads TGCGCCAGCAGCCAAGACTCCCTAGCGGGGCTCAATGAGCAGTTCTTC. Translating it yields CASSQDSLAGLNEQFF.